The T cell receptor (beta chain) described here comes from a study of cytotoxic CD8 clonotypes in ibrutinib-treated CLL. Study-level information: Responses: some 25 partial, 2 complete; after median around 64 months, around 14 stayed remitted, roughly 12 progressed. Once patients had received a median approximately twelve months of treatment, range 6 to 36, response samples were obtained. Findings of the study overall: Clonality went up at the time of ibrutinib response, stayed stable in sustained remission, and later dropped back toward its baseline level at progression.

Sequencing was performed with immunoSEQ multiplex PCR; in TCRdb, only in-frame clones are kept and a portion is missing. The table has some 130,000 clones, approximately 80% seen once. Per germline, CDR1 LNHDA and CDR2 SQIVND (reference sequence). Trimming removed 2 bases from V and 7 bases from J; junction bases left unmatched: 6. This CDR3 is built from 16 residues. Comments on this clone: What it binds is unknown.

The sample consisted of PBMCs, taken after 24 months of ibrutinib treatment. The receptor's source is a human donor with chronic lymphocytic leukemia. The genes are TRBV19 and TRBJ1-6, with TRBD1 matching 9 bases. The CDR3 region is CASSILEGQGNSPLHF. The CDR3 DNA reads TGTGCCAGTAGTATACTAGAGGGACAGGGAAATTCACCCCTCCACTTT. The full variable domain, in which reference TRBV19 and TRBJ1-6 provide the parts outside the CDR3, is DGGITQSPKYLFRKEGQNVTLSCEQNLNHDAMYWYRQDPGQGLRLIYYSQIVNDFQKGDIAEGYSVSREKKESFPLTVTSAQKNPTAFYLCASSILEGQGNSPLHFGNGTRLTVT.